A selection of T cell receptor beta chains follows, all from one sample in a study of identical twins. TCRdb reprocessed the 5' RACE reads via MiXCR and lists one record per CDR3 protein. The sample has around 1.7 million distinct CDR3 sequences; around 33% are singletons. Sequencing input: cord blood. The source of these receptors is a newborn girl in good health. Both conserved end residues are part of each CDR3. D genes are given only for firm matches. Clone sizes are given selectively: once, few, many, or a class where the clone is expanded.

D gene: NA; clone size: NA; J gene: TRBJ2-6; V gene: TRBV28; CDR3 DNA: TGTGCCTCCTGTTGGGAAAGCTCTGGGGCCAACGTCCTGACTTTC; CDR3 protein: CASCWESSGANVLTF
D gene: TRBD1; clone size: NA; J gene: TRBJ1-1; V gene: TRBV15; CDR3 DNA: TGTGCCACCAGCAGACAGGGGGGGAACACTGAAGCTTTCTTT; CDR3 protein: CATSRQGGNTEAFF
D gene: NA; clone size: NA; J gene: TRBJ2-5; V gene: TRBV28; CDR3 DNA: TGTGCCAGCAGGGAATTTGGAGCGGAGACCCAGTACTTC; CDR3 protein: CASREFGAETQYF
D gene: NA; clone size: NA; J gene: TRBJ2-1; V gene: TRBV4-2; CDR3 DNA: TGTGCCAGCAGCCAAGAATTCCGGGGGGCCAGCTCCTACAATGAGCAGTTCTTC; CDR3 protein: CASSQEFRGASSYNEQFF
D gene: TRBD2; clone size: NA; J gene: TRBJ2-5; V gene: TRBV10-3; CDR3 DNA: TGTGCCATCAGTGAGCGGACTAGCGGGAGCAATGAGCAGTACTTC; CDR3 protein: CAISERTSGSNEQYF
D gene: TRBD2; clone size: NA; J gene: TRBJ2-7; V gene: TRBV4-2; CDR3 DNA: TGTGCCAGCAGCCAGACCGGGACTAGCCTCTACGAGCAGTACTTC; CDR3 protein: CASSQTGTSLYEQYF
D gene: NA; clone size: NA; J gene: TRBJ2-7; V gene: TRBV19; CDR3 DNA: TGTGCCAGTAGTCCCAGGGGTACCCTCTCCTACGAGCAGTACTTC; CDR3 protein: CASSPRGTLSYEQYF
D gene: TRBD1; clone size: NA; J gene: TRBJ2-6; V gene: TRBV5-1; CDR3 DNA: TGCGCCAGCAGCTCCACAGGGGTCTCTGGGGCCAACGTCCTGACTTTC; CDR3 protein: CASSSTGVSGANVLTF
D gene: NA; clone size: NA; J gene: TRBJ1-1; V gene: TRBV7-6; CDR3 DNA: TGTGCCAGCAGCTTAGACGAGCAGGGTGGAACTGAAGCTTTCTTT; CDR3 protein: CASSLDEQGGTEAFF
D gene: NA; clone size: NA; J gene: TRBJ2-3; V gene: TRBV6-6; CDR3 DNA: TGTGCCAGCAGAGTGGAGGGGGAGACAGATACGCAGTATTTT; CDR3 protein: CASRVEGETDTQYF
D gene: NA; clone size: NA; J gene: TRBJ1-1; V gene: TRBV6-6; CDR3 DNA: TGTGCCAGCAGCTCCGGTGATCTACGGACTGAAGCTTTCTTT; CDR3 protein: CASSSGDLRTEAFF
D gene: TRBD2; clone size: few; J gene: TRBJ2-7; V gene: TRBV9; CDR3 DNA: TGTGCCAGCAGCGTAGCTAGCGGGAGTACGTACGAGCAGTACTTC; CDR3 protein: CASSVASGSTYEQYF
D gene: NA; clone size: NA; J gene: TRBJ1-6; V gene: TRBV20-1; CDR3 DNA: TGCAGTGCTAGAGATAACCCGGGCTCCTATAATTCACCCCTCCACTTT; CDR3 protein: CSARDNPGSYNSPLHF
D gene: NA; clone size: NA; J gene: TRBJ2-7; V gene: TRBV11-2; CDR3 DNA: TGTGCCAGCAACTTAGGTCAGCTTGGGTACGAGCAGTACTTC; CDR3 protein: CASNLGQLGYEQYF
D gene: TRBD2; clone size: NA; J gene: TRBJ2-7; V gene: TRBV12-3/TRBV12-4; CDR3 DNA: TGTGCCAGCAGTTCCTCTAGCGGGAGGCCCTACGAGCAGTACTTC; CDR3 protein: CASSSSSGRPYEQYF
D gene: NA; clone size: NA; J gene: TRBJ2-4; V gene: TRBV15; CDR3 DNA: TGTGCCACCAGCAGAGATAGAGGGGCCAAAAACATTCAGTACTTC; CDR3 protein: CATSRDRGAKNIQYF